Listed below are T cell receptor beta chains from one sample, sequenced in a study of regulatory T cells in long-lasting Graves disease. Via MiXCR, TCRdb re-called the multiplex PCR reads, giving one row per CDR3 protein. The repertoire holds about 210,000 distinct CDR3 sequences, with less than 20% as singletons. These sequences were also reported in another study, on T cells in Graves' hyperthyroidism and ophthalmopathy.

The specimen was peripheral blood mononuclear cells (PBMCs), collected at new diagnosis, from a patient treated with antithyroid drugs. The origin of the receptors is a woman aged 30 to 39 with Graves disease. CDR3s include the opening cysteine and the closing phenylalanine or tryptophan.

TRBV28,TRBJ1-5,12,CASMVSNQPQHF
TRBV9,TRBJ1-1,17,CASTPSAGQPGATEAFF
TRBV6-5,TRBJ2-2,16,CASSLSRGYNTGELFF
TRBV5-1,TRBJ1-5,16,CASSLGGGEGNQPQHF
TRBV14,TRBJ2-1,16,CASSRTPEVRYNEQFF
TRBV11-2,TRBJ1-2,16,CASSPTSGPATYGYTF
TRBV9,TRBJ1-4,14,CASSARGSNEKLFF
TRBV27,TRBJ1-2,13,CASSLLGEQGYTF
TRBV6-2/TRBV6-3,TRBJ1-5,15,CASSYFGSGGQPQHF
TRBV18,TRBJ1-3,15,CASSPPPRPGNTIYF
TRBV6-5,TRBJ2-3,13,CASSFPGSDTQYF
TRBV10-2,TRBJ1-1,14,CASRETVRDTEAFF
TRBV11-3,TRBJ2-2,15,CASSSNIANTGELFF
TRBV12-3/TRBV12-4,TRBJ1-4,14,CASSRQGSGEKLFF
TRBV28,TRBJ1-1,14,CASSLITAHTEAFF
TRBV2,TRBJ2-4,12,CASMGAQNIQYF